Presented here are 27 T cell receptor beta chains from one specimen sequenced in a study of blood T cells in healthy people across ages. Next came a second PCR, run for roughly 6 to 11 cycles, which used a sample-barcoded 5' primer along with a J-beta primer mix. Each CDR3 protein is one row after TCRdb ran MiXCR on the 5' RACE reads. The sample consists of roughly 800,000 distinct CDR3 sequences, 58% of them appearing once. The sequencing sample was made of blood. The receptors shown here come from a man aged 30 to 45 in good health.

On this clonotype: One end of the junction is discordant with germline, which a read error may explain. The chain joins TRBV7-2 to TRBJ2-3; maybe TRBD2 (6 bases). This CDR3 is 15 amino acids long. Germline CDR1 reads SGHTA; CDR2 reads FQGNSA. In DNA form, the CDR3 reads TGTGCCAGCAGCTTAGCGCTAGCATCGGGAGATGCGCAGTATTTT. It is translated as CASSLALASGDAQYF.

This clonotype was seen repeatedly, ten times or more. The rearrangement links TRBV7-2 to TRBJ2-5; tentatively, D is TRBD2 (6 bases). Between the trimmed V and J ends, which lost 3 bases and 0 bases, there was a span of 8 bases. From germline, CDR1 is SGHTA and CDR2 FQGNSA. The CDR3 loop spans 14 amino acids. The CDR3 protein is CASSLRGDQETQYF. CDR3 DNA sequence: TGTGCCAGCAGCTTGCGCGGGGACCAAGAGACCCAGTACTTC.

The gene calls are TRBV15 and TRBJ2-1; 8 bases are a match to TRBD2. J lost 8 bases, V lost 6 bases, and 9 bases had no gene match. Germline lookup yields CDR1 LNHNV and CDR2 YYDKDF (reference sequence). This CDR3 has 14 residues. The CDR3 reads CATRPGLEFYEQFF. In DNA, the CDR3 is TGTGCCACCAGGCCGGGACTAGAATTTTATGAGCAGTTCTTC.

This clonotype appeared a few times. The chain has TRBV12-3 or TRBV12-4 and TRBJ2-3, with TRBD1 as a possible D gene (5 bases). Trimming stripped 1 base from V and 0 bases from J, with 8 bases between. The CDR3 runs to 15 residues. The CDR3 region has the DNA TGTGCCAGCAGTTTAGATCAGGGTAGCACAGATACGCAGTATTTT. Protein product: CASSLDQGSTDTQYF.

In this sample, this clonotype turned up many times. This sequence may be a read error, since a much larger clone differs from it by one base. J is TRBJ1-6 and V is TRBV7-2, with TRBD1 as a possible D gene (5 bases). Germline V gene sequence: CDR1 SGHTA, CDR2 FQGNSA. This CDR3 is 14 amino acids long. V lost 5 bases and J lost 9, with 14 bases in between. This CDR3 is CASSGDGISSPLHF. CDR3 bases: TGTGCCAGCAGCGGGGACGGAATAAGTTCACCCCTCCACTTT.

The chain links TRBV6-1 to TRBJ1-5; TRBD1 is a possible D gene (5 bases). Germline V gene data show CDR1 as MNHNS and CDR2 as SASEGT. This CDR3 is 12 amino acids long. V gave up 10 bases and J gave up 5 bases, with 12 bases separating them. The CDR3 DNA sequence: TGTGCCACCGGCAGGGTCTATCAGCCCCAGCATTTT. This sequence encodes CATGRVYQPQHF.

The rearrangement uses TRBV29-1 and TRBJ1-2; D is uncertain. In germline, CDR1 is SQVTM, CDR2 ANQGSEA. This CDR3 contains 12 residues. Trimming pared 1 base from V and 8 bases from J, leaving 11 bases between. The CDR3, as DNA: TGCAGCGTTGAAGGCTCCCGGGGAGGCTACACCTTC. Translation: CSVEGSRGGYTF.

This clonotype was counted a few times. The chain carries TRBV5-1 and TRBJ2-5; TRBD2 might be the D (6 bases). The V and J ends lost 5 bases and 5 bases respectively, with 13 bases between them. Per the germline V gene, CDR1 is SGHRS and CDR2 is YFSETQ. The CDR3 covers 13 residues. The CDR3 DNA is TGCGCCAGCAGGGCGGGACCTGGGGAGACCCAGTACTTC. It is translated as CASRAGPGETQYF.

This chain joins TRBV20-1 and TRBJ1-1; 7 nucleotides agree with TRBD1. CDR1 and CDR2 (germline): DFQATT, SNEGSKA (reference sequence). This CDR3 contains 16 residues. With V trimmed by 0 bases and J by 1 base, 8 bases remained unmatched. The CDR3 bases are TGCAGTGCTAGAGATCTCGTGGACAGGACGAACACTGAAGCTTTCTTT. This codes for CSARDLVDRTNTEAFF.

The chain carries TRBV13 and TRBJ2-3; 7 positions match TRBD2. V trimming: 3 bases; J trimming: 2 bases; junction bases outside the gene matches: 8. CDR3 length: 16 amino acids. CDR1 and CDR2 (germline): PRHDT, FYEKMQ (reference sequence). This CDR3 reads CASSFGGSAYTDTQYF. The CDR3 DNA is TGTGCCAGCAGCTTTGGCGGGAGCGCTTACACAGATACGCAGTATTTT.

The chain employs TRBV20-1 and TRBJ2-3; 10 nucleotides match TRBD2. The germline V gene encodes CDR1 DFQATT and CDR2 SNEGSKA (reference sequence). CDR3 length equals 16 residues. Trimming cost V 0 bases and J 6 bases; bases outside gene matches: 9. The CDR3 spells CSARDLLAGDTDTQYF. In DNA form, the CDR3 reads TGCAGTGCTAGAGATCTGCTAGCGGGGGACACGGATACGCAGTATTTT.

This chain uses TRBV20-1 with TRBJ2-5; 11 bases agree with TRBD2. The CDR3 sequence is 16 residues long. Trimming removed 4 bases from V and 2 bases from J; junction bases left unmatched: 9. The V gene's germline CDR1 is DFQATT and CDR2 SNEGSKA (reference sequence). The CDR3 DNA is TGCAGTGCTATGCCCCCTAGCGGGGGGTCACAAGAGACCCAGTACTTC. It yields the protein CSAMPPSGGSQETQYF.

The CDR3, as DNA: TGTGCCAGCAGTCCCCAACTCTCTCTAGCCAAAAACATTCAGTACTTC. Amino acids: CASSPQLSLAKNIQYF. The chain combines TRBV27 with TRBJ2-4; D not resolved. The V and J ends lost 5 bases and 0 bases respectively, with 14 bases between them. Per germline, CDR1 MNHEY and CDR2 SMNVEV (reference sequence). CDR3 size: 16 residues.

Only one count was recorded for this clonotype. The gene calls are TRBV10-1 and TRBJ2-7; D is tentatively TRBD1 or TRBD2 (5 bases each). There are 17 residues in the CDR3. The ends were cut back, 2 bases at V and 3 bases at J, with 20 bases in the middle. In germline, CDR1 is WNHNN, CDR2 SYGVQD (reference sequence). This CDR3 reads CASSEGGIGTDIYEQYF. CDR3 nucleotides: TGCGCCAGCAGTGAGGGGGGAATCGGGACGGATATCTACGAGCAGTACTTC.

The gene calls are TRBV6-1 and TRBJ1-2, with no clear D. The CDR3 is 11 amino acids. Trimming stripped 3 bases from V and 7 bases from J, with 6 bases between. Germline V lookup: CDR1 MNHNS, CDR2 SASEGT. In DNA, the CDR3 is TGTGCCAGCAGTGACCCCTCTGGCTACACCTTC. Translation gives CASSDPSGYTF.

The V call is TRBV19, the J call TRBJ2-1, with D tentatively TRBD2 (6 bases). Trimming left V 2 bases short and J 9 bases short, with 11 bases between. Germline assignment: CDR1 LNHDA and CDR2 SQIVND (reference sequence). The CDR3 has 13 amino acids. This chain's CDR3 is CASSISTSTEQFF. CDR3 sequence (DNA): TGTGCCAGTAGTATAAGTACTAGCACTGAGCAGTTCTTC.

This clonotype has a handful of counts. The chain uses TRBV7-2 and TRBJ1-2, with D possibly TRBD1 on 5 matching bases. With 3 bases removed from V and 0 bases from J, the gap between germline ends came to 14 bases. The CDR3 has 16 residues. Germline V CDR1 and CDR2: SGHTA, FQGNSA. CDR3 protein: CASSFRQIRTNYGYTF. The CDR3 DNA sequence: TGTGCCAGCAGCTTCCGACAGATCCGTACTAACTATGGCTACACCTTC. The full variable domain, its missing parts supplied by reference TRBV7-2 and TRBJ1-2, is GAGVSQSPSNKVTEKGKDVELRCDPISGHTALYWYRQSLGQGLEFLIYFQGNSAPDKSGLPSDRFSAERTGGSVSTLTIQRTQQEDSAVYLCASSFRQIRTNYGYTFGSGTRLTVV.

This clonotype occurred a few times. The rearrangement uses TRBV3-1 and TRBJ2-1; TRBD2 matches at 11 bases. The CDR3 has 14 residues. J was trimmed by 9 bases and V by 2 bases; bases with no gene match: 3. Germline-derived CDR1 and CDR2 are LGHDT and YNNKEL (reference sequence). Here the CDR3 DNA reads TGTGCCAGCAGCCAAATGACTAGCGGGGCTGAGCAGTTCTTC. It encodes CASSQMTSGAEQFF.

In this sample, this clonotype turned up a few times. The genes are TRBV5-4 and TRBJ2-7; possible D gene TRBD1, 5 bases. The germline V and J ends were trimmed by 2 bases and 0 bases, with 12 bases remaining between them. This CDR3 has 15 amino acids. The germline V gene has CDR1 SGHNT and CDR2 YYREEE (reference sequence). CDR3 residues: CASSFQDTHSYEQYF. CDR3 nucleotides: TGTGCCAGCAGCTTCCAGGACACCCACTCCTACGAGCAGTACTTC.

The CDR3 region is CSALRGETQYF. CDR3 bases: TGCAGTGCTCTCCGCGGAGAGACCCAGTACTTC. The chain combines TRBV20-1 with TRBJ2-5; D is ambiguous. Between the trimmed V and J ends, which lost 5 bases and 4 bases, there was a span of 8 bases. The CDR3 runs 11 residues. Germline lookup yields CDR1 DFQATT and CDR2 SNEGSKA (reference sequence).

The chain links TRBV11-2 to TRBJ2-1, with TRBD2 identical over 7 bases. Per the germline V gene, CDR1 is SGHAT and CDR2 is FQNNGV. Trimming at V came to 0 bases and at J to 9 bases, leaving 23 bases not matched to a gene. This CDR3 has 20 amino acids. The CDR3 sequence is CASSLDDPAGLVSRFTEQFF. DNA for the CDR3: TGTGCCAGCAGCTTAGATGACCCTGCTGGACTAGTATCCCGGTTTACTGAGCAGTTCTTC.

The table lists this clonotype with a count of one. The V gene is TRBV6-5, the J gene TRBJ2-3, with D tentatively TRBD1 (7 bases). Per the germline V gene, CDR1 is MNHEY and CDR2 is SVGAGI. V was cut by 8 bases and J by 5 bases, with 20 bases left in between. The CDR3 runs 15 residues. CDR3 residues: CASGSPEGAGDTQYF. The CDR3 bases are TGTGCCAGCGGAAGCCCGGAGGGGGCCGGAGATACGCAGTATTTT.

The chain combines TRBV13 with TRBJ2-4; 8 bases match TRBD1. With 5 bases clipped from V and 7 bases from J, the junction kept 7 bases outside the gene matches. The germline CDR1 and CDR2 sequences are PRHDT and FYEKMQ (reference sequence). This CDR3 contains 14 residues. The CDR3 nucleotides read TGTGCCAGCAGCATCCAGGGGGCTAAGAACATTCAGTACTTC. Translated: CASSIQGAKNIQYF. The variable domain in full, with the rest retrieved from reference TRBV13 and TRBJ2-4, is AAGVIQSPRHLIKEKRETATLKCYPIPRHDTVYWYQQGPGQDPQFLISFYEKMQSDKGSIPDRFSAQQFSDYHSELNMSSLELGDSALYFCASSIQGAKNIQYFGAGTRLSVL.

This clonotype has only a few counts. The chain couples TRBV29-1 to TRBJ2-5; D may match TRBD1 or TRBD2 (6 bases each). Germline CDR1 is SQVTM and CDR2 is ANQGSEA. V was clipped by 6 bases and J by 1 base, with 18 bases between them. The CDR3 consists of 15 residues. In DNA, the CDR3 is TGCAGCGTAGGGGGGAACACGACAGTCCAAGAGACCCAGTACTTC. Protein: CSVGGNTTVQETQYF.

This chain links TRBV7-2 with TRBJ2-7, with TRBD2 matching over 8 bases. The V gene end was trimmed by 1 base and the J gene end by 2 bases; junction bases not matched to a gene: 7. Per the germline V gene, CDR1 is SGHTA and CDR2 is FQGNSA. This CDR3 region has 16 residues. In nucleotides, the CDR3 is TGTGCCAGCAGCTTAGGAGGTAGCGGGGCGACCTACGAGCAGTACTTC. It translates to CASSLGGSGATYEQYF.

V and J are TRBV7-2 and TRBJ1-6; D uncertain. The CDR3 runs to 16 residues. Trimming shortened V by 2 bases and J by 6 bases, and 14 bases separated the two germline ends. Germline lookup yields CDR1 SGHTA and CDR2 FQGNSA. The CDR3 protein is CASSLYSTVANSPLHF. The DNA for the CDR3 is TGTGCCAGCAGCTTATATAGTACTGTGGCTAATTCACCCCTCCACTTT.

V and J are TRBV4-2 and TRBJ2-1, with D perhaps TRBD2 (5 bases). Trimming took off 1 base at V and 4 bases at J, with 14 bases between the two ends. Germline assignment: CDR1 LGHNA and CDR2 YNFKEQ. The CDR3 is made up of 16 amino acids. The CDR3 nucleotides read TGTGCCAGCAGCCAAGCCTTCACTAGTCAGTACAATGAGCAGTTCTTC. It yields the protein CASSQAFTSQYNEQFF.